These 6 T cell receptor beta chains were all obtained from the same sample, sequenced in a study of control samples from healthy donors and cancer patients. Here immunoSEQ multiplex PCR was the method, and the copy in TCRdb shows in-frame clones only, minus some. The sample has fewer than 200,000 clones; approximately 94% are singletons. The specimen sequenced was PBMCs. These receptors all stem from a man aged 60 to 75 with colorectal cancer.

This chain links TRBV7-8 with TRBJ2-5, with D maybe TRBD1 (5 bases). In germline, CDR1 is SGHVS, CDR2 FQNEAQ. V was cut by 1 base and J by 2 bases, with 5 bases left in between. The CDR3 extends over 13 amino acids. Written as DNA, the CDR3 is TGTGCCAGCAGCTTAGACAGGCAAGAGACCCAGTACTTC. Its protein is CASSLDRQETQYF.

This chain connects TRBV30 to TRBJ1-6; no clear D. The germline V and J ends were trimmed by 1 base and 10 bases, with 11 bases remaining between them. The germline gives CDR1 GTSNPN, CDR2 SVGIG (reference sequence). This CDR3 has 13 amino acids. CDR3 sequence reads: CAWSGPGRSPLHF. The CDR3 DNA reads TGTGCCTGGAGTGGTCCGGGGAGGTCACCCCTCCACTTT. The full variable domain, its missing parts supplied by reference TRBV30 and TRBJ1-6, is SQTIHQWPATLVQPVGSPLSLECTVEGTSNPNLYWYRQAAGRGLQLLFYSVGIGQISSEVPQNLSASRPQDRQFILSSKKLLLSDSGFYLCAWSGPGRSPLHFGNGTRLTVT.

The chain combines TRBV27 with TRBJ2-1; 7 bases are shared with TRBD1. CDR1 and CDR2 (germline): MNHEY, SMNVEV (reference sequence). Losses at the gene ends were 4 bases for V and 8 bases for J; bases not matched to a gene: 20. There are 18 residues in the CDR3. The CDR3 DNA is TGTGCCAGCAGTTCTCAAATCGACAGGGCACGAGGCACCGATGAGCAGTTCTTC. Protein: CASSSQIDRARGTDEQFF.

The V call is TRBV7-9, the J call TRBJ2-5; 7 bases map to TRBD1. With 1 base clipped from V and 4 bases from J, the junction kept 6 bases outside the gene matches. CDR3 size: 15 residues. CDR1 and CDR2 from the germline V gene are SEHNR and FQNEAQ (reference sequence). DNA of the CDR3: TGTGCCAGCAGCTTAGGCACAGGGGTAGCAGAGACCCAGTACTTC. Translation: CASSLGTGVAETQYF. Full variable domain (remainder filled in from reference TRBV7-9 and TRBJ2-5): DTGVSQNPRHKITKRGQNVTFRCDPISEHNRLYWYRQTLGQGPEFLTYFQNEAQLEKSRLLSDRFSAERPKGSFSTLEIQRTEQGDSAMYLCASSLGTGVAETQYFGPGTRLLVL.

The rearrangement links TRBV6-6 to TRBJ1-2, with 7 bases identical to TRBD1. Trimming took 6 bases from V and 2 from J; bases not matched to a gene: 12. CDR3 length equals 16 residues. CDR1 and CDR2 from the germline V gene are MNHNY and SVGAGI (reference sequence). CDR3 coding DNA: TGTGCCAGCAGACCGGACAGGCCCAAGGCCAACTATGGCTACACCTTC. It encodes CASRPDRPKANYGYTF.

The chain uses TRBV28 and TRBJ1-2; 10 bases map to TRBD1. Unmatched junction bases numbered 9, after V lost 2 bases and J lost 6 bases. Germline CDR1 MDHEN, CDR2 SYDVKM. The CDR3 is 16 residues long. CDR3 sequence: CASSLSDRGRRNGYTF. In DNA, the CDR3 is TGTGCCAGCAGTTTAAGCGACAGGGGGCGCAGGAATGGCTACACCTTC.